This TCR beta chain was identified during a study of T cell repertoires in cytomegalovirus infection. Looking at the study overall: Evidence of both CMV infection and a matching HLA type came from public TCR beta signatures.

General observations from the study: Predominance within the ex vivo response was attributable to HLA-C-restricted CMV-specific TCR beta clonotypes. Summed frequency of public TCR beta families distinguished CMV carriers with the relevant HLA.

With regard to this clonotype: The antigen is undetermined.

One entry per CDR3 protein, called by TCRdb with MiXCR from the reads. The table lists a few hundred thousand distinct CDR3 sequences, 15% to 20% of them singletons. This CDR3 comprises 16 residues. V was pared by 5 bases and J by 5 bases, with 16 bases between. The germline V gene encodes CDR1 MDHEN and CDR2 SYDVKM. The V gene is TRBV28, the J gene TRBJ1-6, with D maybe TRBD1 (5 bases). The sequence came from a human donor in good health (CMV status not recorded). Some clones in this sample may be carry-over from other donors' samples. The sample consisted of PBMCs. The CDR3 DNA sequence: TGTGCCAGCAGTCCCTCTAAGGGGCTGGATAATTCACCCCTCCACTTT. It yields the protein CASSPSKGLDNSPLHF.